Shown below are 13 T cell receptor beta chains from a single sample sequenced in a study of OX40 agonist ivuxolimab in advanced cancers. Method: immunoSEQ multiplex PCR; TCRdb's copy keeps in-frame clones and lacks some. This table holds about 71,000 clones, around 87% found once. The sequencing used CD4+ or CD8+ T cells sorted from blood, collected in a trial of the OX40 agonist ivuxolimab. The source of these receptors is an adult with an advanced solid tumor such as melanoma, head and neck, liver or kidney cancer.

The V and J genes are TRBV19 and TRBJ2-2; a possible D gene is TRBD1 (6 bases). CDR1 is LNHDA and CDR2 is SQIVND in the germline V gene (reference sequence). V lost 0 bases and J 4 bases, leaving 15 bases between the germline ends. The CDR3 is 17 residues long. This CDR3 is CASSIEAGARTTGELFF. CDR3 nucleotides: TGTGCCAGTAGTATAGAAGCAGGGGCTCGGACCACCGGGGAGCTGTTTTTT.

This sequence joins TRBV5-6 and TRBJ2-3; D is unclear. Looked up from germline, CDR1 is SGHDT and CDR2 is YYEEEE. This CDR3 contains 13 residues. Trimming pared 3 bases from V and 6 bases from J, leaving 11 bases between. CDR3 amino acids: CASSWAEGDTQYF. For the CDR3, the DNA is TGTGCCAGCAGCTGGGCGGAAGGGGATACGCAGTATTTT.

The chain uses TRBV2 and TRBJ2-2, with a weak D call TRBD1 (6 bases). V lost 5 bases, J lost 5 bases, and 18 bases lay in between. Germline V CDR1 and CDR2: SNHLY, FYNNEI. This CDR3 has 16 amino acids. The CDR3 sequence is CASSFQGPTNTGELFF. In DNA form, the CDR3 reads TGTGCCAGCAGTTTTCAGGGGCCGACTAATACCGGGGAGCTGTTTTTT.

This clone was observed a handful of times. The sample carries other DNA sequences with the same CDR3. The chain couples TRBV7-9 to TRBJ1-2, with D perhaps TRBD1 (5 bases). The CDR3 length is 13 residues. V shed 5 bases and J shed 4 bases, with 11 bases lying between them. Germline V gene lookup returns CDR1 SEHNR and CDR2 FQNEAQ (reference sequence). The CDR3 sequence: CASSPGLIYGYTF. The CDR3 region has the DNA TGTGCCAGCAGCCCGGGACTGATCTATGGCTACACCTTC.

This chain links TRBV18 with TRBJ2-1, with a tentative D call TRBD2 (5 bases). Per the germline V gene, CDR1 is KGHSH and CDR2 is LQKENI. V lost 2 bases to trimming and J lost 5 bases, with 10 bases between them. The CDR3 is 14 residues long. CDR3 amino acids: CASSPLKGDNEQFF. Written as DNA, the CDR3 is TGTGCCAGCTCACCATTAAAGGGAGACAATGAGCAGTTCTTC.

The chain uses TRBV7-2 and TRBJ2-1; no clear D. V lost 1 base and J lost 4, with 8 bases in between. CDR1 is SGHTA, CDR2 FQGNSA, per germline. The CDR3 runs 14 residues. The CDR3: CASSLVGTYNEQFF. CDR3 nucleotides: TGTGCCAGCAGCTTAGTAGGTACTTACAATGAGCAGTTCTTC.

This clone was found a few times. The rearrangement links TRBV10-3 to TRBJ2-1, with 9 bases identical to TRBD2. The V and J ends lost 5 bases and 2 bases, in that order; junction bases with no gene match: 7. The CDR3 is 16 residues long. Per the germline V gene, CDR1 is ENHRY and CDR2 is SYGVKD. CDR3 region: CAISSTGTSTYNEQFF. CDR3 DNA: TGTGCCATCAGTAGCACCGGGACTAGCACCTACAATGAGCAGTTCTTC.

This sequence joins TRBV4-3 and TRBJ2-3, with D tentatively TRBD1 (6 bases). The germline V and J ends were trimmed by 2 bases and 6 bases, with 18 bases remaining between them. Per the germline V gene, CDR1 is LGHNA and CDR2 is YSLEER. The CDR3 is made up of 16 amino acids. The CDR3 DNA sequence: TGCGCCAGCAGCCAAACCGGGACATTAGAGTTCGATACGCAGTATTTT. It is translated as CASSQTGTLEFDTQYF.

The chain combines TRBV6-1 with TRBJ2-7; tentative D call: TRBD1 (5 bases). CDR1 is MNHNS, CDR2 SASEGT, per germline. The CDR3 is 12 amino acids. The V end was cut by 10 bases, the J end by 11 bases, with 21 bases between. The CDR3 DNA is TGTGCCACCCATACAGGACCGGGCGATAAGTACTTC. It codes for CATHTGPGDKYF.

This clone was observed a single time. CDR3 sequence (DNA): TGTGCCAGCAGTTACGGGACACCCAGGAGCTATGGCTACACCTTC. Translating gives CASSYGTPRSYGYTF. This chain joins TRBV6-5 and TRBJ1-2; possibly TRBD1 for D (6 bases). This CDR3 contains 15 residues. Germline-derived CDR1 and CDR2 are MNHEY and SVGAGI. Trimming shortened V by 2 bases and J by 4 bases, and 14 bases separated the two germline ends.

V and J are TRBV15 and TRBJ2-6; no firm D call. The length of the CDR3 is 15 residues. Between the trimmed V and J ends, which lost 0 bases and 2 bases, there was a span of 5 bases. The V gene's germline CDR1 is LNHNV and CDR2 YYDKDF (reference sequence). The CDR3 coding sequence is TGTGCCACCAGCAGAGATAAAGCTGGGGCCAACGTCCTGACTTTC. Its protein is CATSRDKAGANVLTF.

The chain combines TRBV12-5 with TRBJ1-4; D gene uncertain. CDR3 length: 12 amino acids. Trimming shortened V by 6 bases and J by 10 bases, and 12 bases separated the two germline ends. Per germline, CDR1 LGHNT and CDR2 FRNRAP. The CDR3 region is CASGQFLGKLFF. The CDR3 nucleotides read TGTGCTAGTGGCCAGTTTCTCGGAAAACTGTTTTTT. Full variable domain (remainder filled in from reference TRBV12-5 and TRBJ1-4): DARVTQTPRHKVTEMGQEVTMRCQPILGHNTVFWYRQTMMQGLELLAYFRNRAPLDDSGMPKDRFSAEMPDATLATLKIQPSEPRDSAVYFCASGQFLGKLFFGSGTQLSVL.

This chain joins TRBV27 and TRBJ2-2; D may match TRBD1 or TRBD2 (6 bases each). The CDR3 extends over 17 amino acids. In germline, CDR1 is MNHEY, CDR2 SMNVEV (reference sequence). Trimming shortened V by 6 bases and J by 8 bases, and 25 bases separated the two germline ends. CDR3 protein: CASSYRAGAGGVGELFF. The CDR3 DNA reads as TGTGCCAGCAGCTACAGAGCCGGGGCCGGGGGCGTTGGGGAGCTGTTTTTT.